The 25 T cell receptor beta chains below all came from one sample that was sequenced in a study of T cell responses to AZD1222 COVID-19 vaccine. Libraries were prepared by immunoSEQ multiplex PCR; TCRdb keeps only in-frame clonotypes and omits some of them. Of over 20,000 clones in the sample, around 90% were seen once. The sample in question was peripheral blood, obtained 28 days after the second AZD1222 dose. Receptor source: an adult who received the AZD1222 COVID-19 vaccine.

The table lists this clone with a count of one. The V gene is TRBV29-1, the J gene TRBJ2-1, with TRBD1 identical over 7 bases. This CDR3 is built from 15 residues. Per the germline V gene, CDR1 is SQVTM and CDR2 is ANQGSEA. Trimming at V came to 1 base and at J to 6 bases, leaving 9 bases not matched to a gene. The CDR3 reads CSVEGPGQKINEQFF. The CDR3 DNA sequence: TGCAGCGTTGAAGGGCCGGGACAGAAAATCAATGAGCAGTTCTTC.

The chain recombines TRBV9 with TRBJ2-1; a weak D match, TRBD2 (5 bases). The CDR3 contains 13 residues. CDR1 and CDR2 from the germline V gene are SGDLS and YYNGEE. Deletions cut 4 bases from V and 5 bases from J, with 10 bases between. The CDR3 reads CASSSMTNNEQFF. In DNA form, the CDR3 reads TGTGCCAGCAGCTCAATGACTAACAATGAGCAGTTCTTC.

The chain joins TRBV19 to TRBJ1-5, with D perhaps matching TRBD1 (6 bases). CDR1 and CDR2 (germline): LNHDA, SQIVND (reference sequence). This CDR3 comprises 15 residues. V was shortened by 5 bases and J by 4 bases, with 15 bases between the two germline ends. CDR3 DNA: TGTGCCAGTAGTGTACAGGGAGGCTTAAATCAGCCCCAGCATTTT. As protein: CASSVQGGLNQPQHF.

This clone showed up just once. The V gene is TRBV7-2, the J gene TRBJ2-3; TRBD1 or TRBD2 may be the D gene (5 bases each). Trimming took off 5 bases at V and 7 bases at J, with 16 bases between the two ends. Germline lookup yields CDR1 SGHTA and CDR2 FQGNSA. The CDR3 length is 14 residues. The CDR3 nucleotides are TGTGCCAGCAGCAACCGGGACCCGGCCTATACGCAGTATTTT. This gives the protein CASSNRDPAYTQYF.

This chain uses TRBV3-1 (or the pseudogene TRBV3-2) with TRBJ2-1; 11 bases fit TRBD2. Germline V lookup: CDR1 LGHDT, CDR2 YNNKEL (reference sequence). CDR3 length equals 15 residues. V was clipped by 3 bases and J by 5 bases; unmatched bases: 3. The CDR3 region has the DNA TGTGCCAGCAGCCAGGGGACTAGCGGTAACAATGAGCAGTTCTTC. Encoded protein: CASSQGTSGNNEQFF.

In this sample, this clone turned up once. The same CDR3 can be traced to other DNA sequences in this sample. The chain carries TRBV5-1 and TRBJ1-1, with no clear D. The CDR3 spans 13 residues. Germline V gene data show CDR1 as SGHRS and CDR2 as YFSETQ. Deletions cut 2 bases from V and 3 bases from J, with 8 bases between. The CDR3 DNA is TGCGCCAGCAGCTTTAGGAGGGACACTGAAGCTTTCTTT. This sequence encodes CASSFRRDTEAFF. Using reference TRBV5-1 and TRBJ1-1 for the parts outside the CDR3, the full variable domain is KAGVTQTPRYLIKTRGQQVTLSCSPISGHRSVSWYQQTPGQGLQFLFEYFSETQRNKGNFPGRFSGRQFSNSRSEMNVSTLELGDSALYLCASSFRRDTEAFFGQGTRLTVV.

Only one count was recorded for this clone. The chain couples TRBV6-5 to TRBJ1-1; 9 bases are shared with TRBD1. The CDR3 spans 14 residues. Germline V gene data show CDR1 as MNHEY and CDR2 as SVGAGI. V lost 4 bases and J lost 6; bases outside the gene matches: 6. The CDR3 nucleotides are TGTGCCAGCAGTTCAAGGGACAGGGTCTCTGAAGCTTTCTTT. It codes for CASSSRDRVSEAFF.

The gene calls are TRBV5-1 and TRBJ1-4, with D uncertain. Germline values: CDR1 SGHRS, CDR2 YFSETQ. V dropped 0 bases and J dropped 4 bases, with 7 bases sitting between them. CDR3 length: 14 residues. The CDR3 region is CASSLAGSNEKLFF. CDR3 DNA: TGCGCCAGCAGCTTGGCCGGGAGTAATGAAAAACTGTTTTTT.

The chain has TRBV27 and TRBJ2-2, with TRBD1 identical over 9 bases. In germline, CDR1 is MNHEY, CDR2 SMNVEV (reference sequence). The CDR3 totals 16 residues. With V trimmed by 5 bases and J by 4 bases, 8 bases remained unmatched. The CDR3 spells CASSQNRGRVTGELFF. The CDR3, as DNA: TGTGCCAGCAGTCAAAACAGGGGGCGAGTCACCGGGGAGCTGTTTTTT.

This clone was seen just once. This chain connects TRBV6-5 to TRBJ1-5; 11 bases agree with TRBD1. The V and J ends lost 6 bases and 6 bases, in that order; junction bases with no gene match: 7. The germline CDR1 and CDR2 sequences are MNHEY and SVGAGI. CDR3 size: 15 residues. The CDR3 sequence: CASRRTGTGGQPQHF. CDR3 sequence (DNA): TGTGCCAGCAGACGGACCGGGACAGGGGGTCAGCCCCAGCATTTT.

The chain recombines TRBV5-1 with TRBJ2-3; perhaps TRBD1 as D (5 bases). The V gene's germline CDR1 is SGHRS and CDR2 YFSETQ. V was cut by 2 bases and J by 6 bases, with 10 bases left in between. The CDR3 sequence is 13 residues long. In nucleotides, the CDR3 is TGCGCCAGCAGCTTCCCAGGGTCGGATACGCAGTATTTT. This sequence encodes CASSFPGSDTQYF.

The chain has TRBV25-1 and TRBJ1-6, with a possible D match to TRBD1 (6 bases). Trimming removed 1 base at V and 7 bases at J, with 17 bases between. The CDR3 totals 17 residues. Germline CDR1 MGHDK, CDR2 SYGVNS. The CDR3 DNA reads TGTGCCAGCAGTGAATCATTCGGTGGGACAAGAAATTCACCCCTCCACTTT. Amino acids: CASSESFGGTRNSPLHF.

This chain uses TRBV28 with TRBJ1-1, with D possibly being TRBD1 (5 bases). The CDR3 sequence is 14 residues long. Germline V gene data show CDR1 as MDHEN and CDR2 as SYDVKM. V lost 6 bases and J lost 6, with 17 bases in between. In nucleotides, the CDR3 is TGTGCCAGCAGCAGAACTTGGGGGATCGCTGAAGCTTTCTTT. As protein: CASSRTWGIAEAFF.

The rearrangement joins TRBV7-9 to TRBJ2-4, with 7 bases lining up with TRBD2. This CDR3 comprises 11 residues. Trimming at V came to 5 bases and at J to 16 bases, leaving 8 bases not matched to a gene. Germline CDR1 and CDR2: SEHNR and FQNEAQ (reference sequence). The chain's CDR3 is CASSEAGTNYF. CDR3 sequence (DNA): TGTGCCAGCAGCGAAGCCGGGACTAACTACTTC.

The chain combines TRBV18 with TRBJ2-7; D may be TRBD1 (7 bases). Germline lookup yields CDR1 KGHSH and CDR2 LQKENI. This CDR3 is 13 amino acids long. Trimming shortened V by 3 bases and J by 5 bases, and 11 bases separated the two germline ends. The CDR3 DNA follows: TGTGCCAGCTCACCGCAGGGGGGTCACGAGCAGTACTTC. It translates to CASSPQGGHEQYF.

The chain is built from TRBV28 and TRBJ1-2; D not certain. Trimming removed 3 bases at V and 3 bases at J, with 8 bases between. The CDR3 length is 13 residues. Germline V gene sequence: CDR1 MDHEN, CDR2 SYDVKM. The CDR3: CASSFREDYGYTF. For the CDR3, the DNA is TGTGCCAGCAGTTTTCGGGAGGACTATGGCTACACCTTC.

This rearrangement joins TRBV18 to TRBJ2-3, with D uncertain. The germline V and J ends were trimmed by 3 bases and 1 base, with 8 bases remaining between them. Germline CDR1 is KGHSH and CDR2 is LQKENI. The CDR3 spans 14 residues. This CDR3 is CASSPIVGTDTQYF. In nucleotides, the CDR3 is TGTGCCAGCTCACCCATAGTGGGCACAGATACGCAGTATTTT.

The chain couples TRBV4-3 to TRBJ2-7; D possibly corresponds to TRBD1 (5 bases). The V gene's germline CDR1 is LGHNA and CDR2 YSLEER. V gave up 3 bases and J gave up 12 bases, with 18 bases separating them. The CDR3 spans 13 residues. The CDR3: CASSQDTGERRYF. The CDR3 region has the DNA TGCGCCAGCAGCCAGGACACAGGCGAACGACGGTACTTC.

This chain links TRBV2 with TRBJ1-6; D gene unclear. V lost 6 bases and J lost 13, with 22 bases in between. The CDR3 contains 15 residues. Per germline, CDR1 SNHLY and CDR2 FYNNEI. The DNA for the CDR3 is TGTGCCAGCAGAGCCCAGGACTCAAATCTGTGGCCCCTCCACTTT. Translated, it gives CASRAQDSNLWPLHF.

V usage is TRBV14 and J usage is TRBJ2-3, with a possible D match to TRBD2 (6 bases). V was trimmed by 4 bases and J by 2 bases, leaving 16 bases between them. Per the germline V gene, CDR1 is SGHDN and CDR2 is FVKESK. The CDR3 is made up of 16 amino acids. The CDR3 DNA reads TGTGCCAGCAGCCTCATAGGGCGGGGCCTCACAGATACGCAGTATTTT. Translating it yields CASSLIGRGLTDTQYF.

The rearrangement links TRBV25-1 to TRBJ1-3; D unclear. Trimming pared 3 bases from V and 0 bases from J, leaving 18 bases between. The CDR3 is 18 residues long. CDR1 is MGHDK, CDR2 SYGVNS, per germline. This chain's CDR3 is CASSDYPPGILSGNTIYF. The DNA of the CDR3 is TGTGCCAGCAGTGACTATCCTCCTGGGATCCTCTCTGGAAACACCATATATTTT.

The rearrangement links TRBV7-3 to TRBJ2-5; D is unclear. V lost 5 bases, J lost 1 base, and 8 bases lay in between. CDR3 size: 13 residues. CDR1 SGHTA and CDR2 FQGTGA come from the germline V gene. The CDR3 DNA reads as TGTGCCAGCAGCACCCTCTCCCAAGAGACCCAGTACTTC. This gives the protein CASSTLSQETQYF.

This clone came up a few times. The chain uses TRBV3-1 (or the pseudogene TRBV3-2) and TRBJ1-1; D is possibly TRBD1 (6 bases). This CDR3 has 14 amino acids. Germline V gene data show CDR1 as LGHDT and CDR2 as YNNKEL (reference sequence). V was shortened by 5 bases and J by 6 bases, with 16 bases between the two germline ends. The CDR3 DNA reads TGTGCCAGCAGCGGAACCGGGACACATGCTGAAGCTTTCTTT. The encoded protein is CASSGTGTHAEAFF.

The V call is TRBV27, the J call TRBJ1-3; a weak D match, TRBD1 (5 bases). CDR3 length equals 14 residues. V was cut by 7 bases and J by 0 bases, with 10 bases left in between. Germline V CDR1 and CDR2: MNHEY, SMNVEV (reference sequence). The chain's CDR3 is CASKRGPSGNTIYF. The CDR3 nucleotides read TGTGCCAGCAAACGGGGCCCCTCTGGAAACACCATATATTTT.

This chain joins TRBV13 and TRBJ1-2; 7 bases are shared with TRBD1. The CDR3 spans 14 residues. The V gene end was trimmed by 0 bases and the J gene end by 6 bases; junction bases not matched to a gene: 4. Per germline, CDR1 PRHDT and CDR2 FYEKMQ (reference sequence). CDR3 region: CASSLGNRGDGYTF. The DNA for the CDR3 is TGTGCCAGCAGCTTAGGAAACAGGGGCGATGGCTACACCTTC.